This T cell receptor (beta chain) was captured in a study of blood T cell repertoires in COVID-19. Study background: The United States, Italy and Spain provided the acute and convalescent COVID-19 samples. The analysed material was cDNA or gDNA that came from T cells, B-cell-depleted T cells, or PBMCs.

In terms of age and location, participants ranged from roughly 18 to 95 years and lived in about 25 US areas. Participant-given clinical history determined each cohort assignment. The CDR3 has 14 residues. Per germline, CDR1 MNHEY and CDR2 SVGAGI. V was clipped by 5 bases and J by 1 base, with 11 bases between them. The data were produced by immunoSEQ multiplex PCR, yet TCRdb's version contains in-frame clones alone and is incomplete. Of about 210,000 clones listed, roughly 89% are singletons. The chain links TRBV6-5 to TRBJ1-1; D is possibly TRBD1 (6 bases). Sequencing input: PBMCs or T cells enriched from blood (not recorded which). This TCR was recovered from a woman in her thirties who had been exposed to COVID-19. CDR3 sequence: CASSPTGRNTEAFF. As DNA, the CDR3 is TGTGCCAGCAGTCCGACAGGACGGAACACTGAAGCTTTCTTT.